The rows below give T cell receptor beta chains drawn from one sample of a study of tumor-infiltrating lymphocytes in primary liver carcinoma. TCRdb called the multiplex PCR reads again in MiXCR, with one record for every CDR3 protein. Here the sample spans roughly 190,000 distinct CDR3 sequences, over 80% being singletons. Input material: tumor tissue from primary liver carcinoma. These receptors were obtained from a middle-aged man with primary liver carcinoma and hepatitis B virus infection. The CDR3 runs from the conserved cysteine through the conserved F or W. D genes are given only for firm matches. Clone sizes are given selectively: once, few, many, or a class where the clone is expanded.

J gene,V gene,D gene,clone size,CDR3 protein,CDR3 DNA
TRBJ1-2,TRBV28,TRBD1,.,CTSRRTGGENYGYTF,TGTACCAGCAGGCGGACAGGGGGAGAGAACTATGGATACACCTTC
TRBJ2-5,TRBV4-3,.,.,CARSQAPAGHGETQYF,TGCGCCAGGAGCCAAGCTCCAGCGGGACATGGAGAGACCCAGTACTTC
TRBJ2-1,TRBV28,TRBD2,.,CASSLAGLAGLSSYNEQFF,TGTGCCAGCAGTCTTGCGGGACTAGCGGGATTGAGTTCCTACAATGAGCAGTTCTTC
TRBJ2-7,TRBV4-3,.,.,CASCHGGGAQYF,TGCGCCAGCTGCCACGGAGGGGGAGCGCAGTACTTC
TRBJ2-7,TRBV1,.,.,CTSSQDAKVAGYEQYF,TGCACCAGCAGCCAAGACGCTAAAGTAGCGGGATACGAGCAGTACTTC
TRBJ1-1,TRBV29-1,.,.,CSVVTANTEVFF,TGTAGCGTGGTAACAGCTAACACTGAAGTTTTCTTT
TRBJ1-6,TRBV4-2,TRBD1,.,CASNQQEPGQGNSPLHF,TGTGCCAGCAACCAACAAGAACCGGGACAGGGGAATTCACCCCTCCACTTT
TRBJ1-2,TRBV24-1,.,.,CANSDPSQDYGYTF,TGTGCCAACAGTGACCCGAGTCAGGACTATGGCTACACCTTC
TRBJ1-2,TRBV28,.,once,CARSGRGFGYTF,TGTGCCAGGAGTGGGAGGGGTTTCGGCTACACCTTC
TRBJ2-7,TRBV4-3,TRBD2,.,CASSPDLAGGYEHYF,TGCGCCAGCAGCCCCGACCTAGCGGGAGGCTACGAGCATTACTTC
TRBJ1-2,TRBV4-1,.,.,CPSSQEGDYGYAF,TGCCCCAGTAGCCAAGAGGGGGACTATGGCTACGCCTTC
TRBJ2-1,TRBV4-1,.,.,CVSSAPQQFF,TGCGTCAGCAGCGCGCCACAGCAGTTCTTC
TRBJ2-3,TRBV12-3/TRBV12-4,.,many,CASSFLRSDTQYF,TGTGCCAGCAGTTTTCTGAGGTCTGATACGCAGTATTTT
TRBJ2-7,TRBV29-1,TRBD2,.,CSGRPAGGHEKYF,TGCAGCGGGCGACCAGCGGGAGGGCATGAGAAGTACTTC
TRBJ1-5,TRBV11-3,.,.,CGSSLGLGVAQPQQF,TGTGGCAGCAGCTTAGGTCTGGGGGTGGCTCAGCCCCAGCAATTT
TRBJ2-7,TRBV4-3,.,.,CAISQTPARGSEQYF,TGCGCCATCAGCCAAACCCCAGCCCGGGGCAGCGAGCAGTACTTC
TRBJ2-5,TRBV12-3/TRBV12-4,TRBD2,.,CASSWDQGGTQYF,TGTGCCAGCAGTTGGGATCAGGGAGGGACCCAATACTTC
TRBJ2-5,TRBV12-3/TRBV12-4,.,.,CASSLSSRQGGETQCF,TGTGCCAGCAGTTTAAGCAGCCGTCAGGGGGGAGAGACCCAGTGCTTC
TRBJ1-1,TRBV5-6,.,.,CASSLWGQGTEAFF,TGTGCCAGCAGTCTTTGGGGGCAAGGCACTGAAGCTTTCTTT
TRBJ1-1,TRBV7-8,.,.,CASSLRKNIQINTEAFF,TGTGCCAGCAGCTTAAGGAAGAACATACAAATAAACACTGAAGCTTTCTTT
TRBJ2-7,TRBV5-1,.,many,CASSLKQGRMTYEQYF,TGCGCCAGCAGCTTAAAACAGGGAAGGATGACCTACGAGCAGTACTTC
TRBJ2-7,TRBV6-5,.,.,CDSSHKGPATSILYEQYF,TGTGACAGCAGTCACAAGGGCCCCGCCACTTCGATACTCTACGAGCAGTACTTC
TRBJ2-5,TRBV11-2,.,once,CASNSTPHDGESQYF,TGTGCCAGCAACTCAACCCCCCATGACGGGGAGAGCCAGTACTTC
TRBJ2-7,TRBV6-2/TRBV6-3,.,.,CASNLRDWAHEQYF,TGTGCCAGCAACCTCCGAGACTGGGCCCACGAGCAGTACTTC
TRBJ2-3,TRBV29-1,TRBD2,.,CSIELAGHTDTQYF,TGCAGCATTGAGTTAGCGGGGCATACAGATACGCAGTATTTT
TRBJ2-7,TRBV7-8,TRBD2,.,CASSPGTSGSMSSYERYF,TGTGCCAGTAGCCCTGGGACTAGCGGGAGTATGAGCTCCTACGAGCGGTACTTC